Below, 7 T cell receptor beta chains from the same sample are listed, as sequenced in a study of spatial heterogeneity in lung cancer. Study-level points and caveats: Intratumoral expanded alpha and beta TCR counts were found to track tumor mutation counts.

No antigen has been identified for these receptors. TCRdb reprocessed the 5' RACE reads via MiXCR and lists one record per CDR3 protein. Among 2,500 to 3,000 distinct CDR3 sequences listed, about 6.9% were seen once. The time point here: sample taken at primary tumor resection. The sample consisted of lung tumor tissue, taken at surgery. The receptor source for this set is a male donor with early-stage non-small cell lung cancer.

Sample share makes this clonotype medium-sized. The V gene is TRBV5-5, the J gene TRBJ2-5; either TRBD1 or TRBD2 may supply D (5 bases each). CDR1 is SGHKS, CDR2 YYEKEE, per germline (reference sequence). Trimming took 4 bases from V and 1 from J, leaving 20 bases between them. The length of the CDR3 is 17 residues. This CDR3 is CASSGTRDGDLQETQYF. The CDR3, as DNA: TGTGCCAGCAGCGGGACCCGGGACGGAGATCTCCAAGAGACCCAGTACTTC.

By share of the sample, this clonotype is medium-sized. This sequence joins TRBV7-3 and TRBJ2-2; D uncertain. This CDR3 is built from 12 residues. Germline CDR1 SGHTA, CDR2 FQGTGA. The V end lost 5 bases, the J end lost 5 bases, and 6 bases lay between the germline ends. CDR3 bases: TGTGCCAGCAGCCCTGGAACCGGGGAGCTGTTTTTT. Protein sequence: CASSPGTGELFF.

In this sample, this clonotype is medium-sized (0.01 to 0.1%). This chain uses TRBV5-5 with TRBJ2-7; maybe TRBD2 (5 bases). The CDR3 has 14 amino acids. V lost 0 bases and J 6 bases, leaving 13 bases between the germline ends. Germline V gives CDR1 SGHKS, CDR2 YYEKEE (reference sequence). CDR3 residues: CASSLAVTSGEQYF. The CDR3 nucleotides are TGTGCCAGCAGCTTGGCCGTCACTAGTGGCGAGCAGTACTTC.

This clonotype is termed medium-sized. The chain couples TRBV28 to TRBJ1-3; no reliable D call. This CDR3 region has 17 residues. The germline gives CDR1 MDHEN, CDR2 SYDVKM. V lost 5 bases to trimming and J lost 2 bases, with 19 bases between them. CDR3 amino acids: CASSTRRGVRTGNTIYF. In DNA form, the CDR3 reads TGTGCCAGCAGTACCCGACGCGGGGTTCGGACTGGAAACACCATATATTTT.

This clonotype qualifies as medium-sized. V gene TRBV7-3 combines with J gene TRBJ2-3; no clear D. Trimming stripped 5 bases from V and 2 bases from J, with 11 bases between. The CDR3 length is 14 residues. Germline V lookup: CDR1 SGHTA, CDR2 FQGTGA. Here the CDR3 DNA reads TGTGCCAGCAGCCAGCCCCCCCTCACAGATACGCAGTATTTT. Amino acid sequence: CASSQPPLTDTQYF.

Judged by abundance, this clonotype is medium-sized (0.01 to 0.1%). V gene TRBV27 combines with J gene TRBJ2-5; 9 nucleotides line up with TRBD2. Germline CDR1 and CDR2: MNHEY and SMNVEV (reference sequence). J was trimmed by 5 bases and V by 4 bases; bases with no gene match: 8. CDR3 length: 15 residues. CDR3 coding DNA: TGTGCCAGCAGTTCGGTAGCGGGGGCCCATGAGACCCAGTACTTC. Translated: CASSSVAGAHETQYF.

Relative to its sample, this clonotype is medium-sized. This chain uses TRBV29-1 with TRBJ2-7, with D perhaps matching TRBD1 (6 bases). CDR1 and CDR2 (germline): SQVTM, ANQGSEA. Trimming took 6 bases from V and 7 from J, leaving 19 bases between them. The CDR3 is 13 residues long. This CDR3 is CSVNRDTPPEQYF. The CDR3 nucleotides read TGCAGCGTAAACCGGGACACCCCCCCAGAGCAGTACTTC.